Shown below are 19 T cell receptor beta chains from a single sample sequenced in a study of response to subunit inactivated influenza vaccine (dated by TCRdb to 2017 to 2018). The protocol used for the library was RT-PCR. The listed sequencing device is Illumina HiSeq 2500. TCRdb trimmed public reads at Q25 via fastp, called clones via MiXCR and kept in-frame beta chains. Every CDR3 protein is listed once, alongside the most common genes and DNA of its rows. The sample table shows under 500,000 distinct CDR3 sequences, and around 9.9% are seen once. The ten top clones hold over 9.5% of the sample. The label giving this sample's time point can be read as: around 42 days after influenza vaccine administration. The sample in question was PBMCs from blood, obtained about 40 days after vaccination. Source of these receptors: a middle-aged man who received an inactivated influenza vaccine. Donor details come from another sample of the same person, matched by shared clones.

This clonotype has just a few counts. The chain uses TRBV10-3 and TRBJ2-1; 14 bases are a match to TRBD2. The CDR3 loop spans 16 amino acids. Trimming cost V 3 bases and J 4 bases; bases outside gene matches: 2. The germline gives CDR1 ENHRY, CDR2 SYGVKD. CDR3 DNA: TGTGCCATCAGTGATGGGACTAGCGGGGGTTACAATGAGCAGTTCTTC. Translating it yields CAISDGTSGGYNEQFF.

This clonotype was picked up many times. The chain is built from TRBV20-1 and TRBJ2-5, with 7 bases lining up with TRBD1. This CDR3 spans 14 amino acids. Losses at the gene ends were 3 bases for V and 5 bases for J; bases not matched to a gene: 9. The germline gives CDR1 DFQATT, CDR2 SNEGSKA (reference sequence). CDR3 sequence (DNA): TGCAGTGCTAGCGTGACAGGGCCAAGCGAGACCCAGTACTTC. This sequence encodes CSASVTGPSETQYF.

The J gene is TRBJ2-7, the V gene TRBV6-5, with D unclear. CDR1 is MNHEY and CDR2 is SVGAGI in the germline V gene. The CDR3 has 12 amino acids. V was trimmed by 7 bases and J by 5 bases, leaving 12 bases between them. The CDR3: CASTDWRNEQYF. The DNA for the CDR3 is TGTGCCAGCACCGACTGGCGGAACGAGCAGTACTTC.

This clonotype was seen more than once but under ten times. This chain links TRBV20-1 with TRBJ1-1, with D possibly being TRBD1 (6 bases). CDR1 and CDR2 (germline): DFQATT, SNEGSKA (reference sequence). CDR3 length equals 12 residues. V was clipped by 4 bases and J by 4 bases, with 10 bases between them. CDR3 sequence: CSATSGATEAFF. The CDR3 bases are TGCAGTGCTACGTCGGGGGCCACTGAAGCTTTCTTT.

The chain couples TRBV10-3 to TRBJ1-1, with 9 bases identical to TRBD1. The V gene end was trimmed by 11 bases and the J gene end by 3 bases; junction bases not matched to a gene: 10. CDR1 ENHRY and CDR2 SYGVKD come from the germline V gene. The CDR3 is made up of 14 amino acids. This CDR3 is CAAGQGNRDTEAFF. The CDR3 DNA follows: TGTGCCGCGGGACAGGGAAACAGGGACACTGAAGCTTTCTTT.

The rearrangement joins TRBV12-3 or TRBV12-4 to TRBJ1-6; D is undetermined. The CDR3 totals 14 residues. Trimming removed 3 bases at V and 5 bases at J, with 8 bases between. The CDR3 nucleotides are TGTGCCAGCAGTTTTCACAGTGATAATTCACCCCTCCACTTT. As protein: CASSFHSDNSPLHF.

This clonotype was counted many times. CDR3 bases: TGCGCCAGCAGCTTGGTATCCAGGGGCACCGGGGAGCTGTTTTTT. It specifies CASSLVSRGTGELFF. The genes are TRBV5-1 and TRBJ2-2, with TRBD1 as a possible D gene (6 bases). The CDR3 is 15 residues long. V dropped 0 bases and J dropped 4 bases, with 10 bases sitting between them. Germline values: CDR1 SGHRS, CDR2 YFSETQ.

This clonotype appeared many times. The chain is built from TRBV7-2 and TRBJ2-3; D gene ambiguous. Between the trimmed V and J ends, which lost 5 bases and 3 bases, there was a span of 12 bases. Germline assignment: CDR1 SGHTA and CDR2 FQGNSA. The CDR3 consists of 14 residues. CDR3 loop: CASSPNSRTDTQYF. CDR3 coding DNA: TGTGCCAGCAGCCCCAATTCTAGAACAGATACGCAGTATTTT.

CDR3 in amino acids: CASSLAQGGFSYNEQFF. CDR3 DNA sequence: TGTGCCAGCAGCTTGGCGCAGGGGGGCTTCTCCTACAATGAGCAGTTCTTC. This rearrangement joins TRBV5-5 to TRBJ2-1; TRBD1 might be the D (7 bases). V lost 0 bases and J lost 0, with 13 bases in between. Germline V gives CDR1 SGHKS, CDR2 YYEKEE (reference sequence). CDR3 length: 17 amino acids. Drawing the rest from reference TRBV5-5 and TRBJ2-1, the complete variable domain is DAGVTQSPTHLIKTRGQQVTLRCSPISGHKSVSWYQQVLGQGPQFIFQYYEKEERGRGNFPDRFSARQFPNYSSELNVNALLLGDSALYLCASSLAQGGFSYNEQFFGPGTRLTVL.

The CDR3 region has the DNA TGTGCCAGTAGAACAGCGGGAGTTAACATTCAGTACTTC. As protein: CASRTAGVNIQYF. This chain links TRBV30 with TRBJ2-4; TRBD2 matches at 8 bases. J was trimmed by 7 bases and V by 8 bases; bases with no gene match: 10. CDR1 is GTSNPN, CDR2 SVGIG, per germline (reference sequence). This CDR3 comprises 13 residues.

This clonotype has a handful of counts. The chain joins TRBV12-3 or TRBV12-4 to TRBJ1-3; TRBD1 matches 7 bases. The CDR3 is 15 amino acids. J was trimmed by 5 bases and V by 6 bases; bases with no gene match: 10. For the CDR3, the DNA is TGTGCCAGCAGCTCTCCTATGACAGGGAGAAACACCATATATTTT. Translation gives CASSSPMTGRNTIYF.

The chain is built from TRBV15 and TRBJ2-2, with TRBD2 matching over 12 bases. The germline V gene has CDR1 LNHNV and CDR2 YYDKDF (reference sequence). This CDR3 region has 15 residues. V gave up 5 bases and J gave up 6 bases; unmatched junction bases: 4. The CDR3 DNA sequence: TGTGCCACCAGCCCAGCTAGCGGGGGGGCCGGGGAGCTGTTTTTT. Translating it yields CATSPASGGAGELFF.

The sample holds a few counts of this clonotype. The J gene is TRBJ2-5, the V gene TRBV5-1; D is ambiguous. Germline V gene sequence: CDR1 SGHRS, CDR2 YFSETQ. Trimming removed 1 base at V and 2 bases at J, with 6 bases between. This CDR3 comprises 13 residues. CDR3 in amino acids: CASSLTDQETQYF. CDR3 nucleotide sequence: TGCGCCAGCAGCTTGACTGATCAAGAGACCCAGTACTTC.

V and J are TRBV12-3 or TRBV12-4 and TRBJ1-6, with D possibly being TRBD1 (6 bases). Between the trimmed V and J ends, which lost 3 bases and 7 bases, there was a span of 16 bases. The CDR3 is 16 amino acids. This CDR3 is CASSFSPTGKNSPLHF. The CDR3, as DNA: TGTGCCAGCAGTTTCTCTCCCACAGGGAAGAATTCACCCCTCCACTTT.

As for this clonotype: It may be a read error: a sequence one base away is much more abundant. CDR3 coding DNA: TGCGCCAGCAGCCAAGATGTTGCGGGGGGGGTGTACAATGAGCAGCTCTTC. Its protein is CASSQDVAGGVYNEQLF. The V and J genes are TRBV4-3 and TRBJ2-1; the match to TRBD2 covers 9 bases. CDR1 is LGHNA and CDR2 is YSLEER in the germline V gene. The CDR3 runs 17 residues.

The chain carries TRBV7-8 and TRBJ2-2; 9 bases align to TRBD1. Germline CDR1 and CDR2: SGHVS and FQNEAQ. The CDR3 spans 15 residues. The V segment lost 4 bases and the J segment 6 bases; nucleotides outside the gene matches: 6. CDR3: CASSSMGQGPGELFF. CDR3 DNA sequence: TGTGCCAGCAGCTCAATGGGACAGGGTCCCGGGGAGCTGTTTTTT.

V and J are TRBV21-1 and TRBJ2-5. TRBV21-1 is noted as a pseudogene. The CDR3 runs to 11 residues. The CDR3 sequence: CASRMEDTQYF. The CDR3, as DNA: TGTGCCAGCAGAATGGAAGATACCCAGTACTTC.

The CDR3 DNA is TGCGCCAGCGGTCCGACAGGTTCCACAGATACGCAGTATTTT. This gives the protein CASGPTGSTDTQYF. J is TRBJ2-3 and V is TRBV5-1; D possibly corresponds to TRBD1 (6 bases). The CDR3 is 14 residues long. V dropped 7 bases and J dropped 2 bases, with 14 bases sitting between them. Per germline, CDR1 SGHRS and CDR2 YFSETQ.

This clonotype was seen only a few times. The chain employs TRBV20-1 and TRBJ2-1; the D is unclear. Germline V CDR1 and CDR2: DFQATT, SNEGSKA (reference sequence). V lost 0 bases to trimming and J lost 3 bases, with 6 bases between them. The CDR3 totals 13 residues. The CDR3 protein is CSARDPDYNEQFF. The CDR3 DNA sequence: TGCAGTGCTAGAGACCCGGACTACAATGAGCAGTTCTTC.